Presented here are 20 T cell receptor beta chains from one specimen sequenced in a study of cytomegalovirus exposure and HLA in healthy donors. Use of 60 Vbeta and 13 Jbeta primers characterized the PCR. Measured with immunoSEQ multiplex PCR; TCRdb has only the in-frame clones, and not every one. This repertoire shows 90,000 to 120,000 clones, 65% to 80% found once; its top ten account for over 3.5%. Sequenced: PBMCs. The receptors were gathered from a woman aged 45-60 years in good health and CMV-seropositive.

The CDR3 sequence is CSASPGAEAFF. In DNA, the CDR3 is TGCAGTGCTAGCCCCGGGGCTGAAGCTTTCTTT. J is TRBJ1-1 and V is TRBV20-1; D unresolved. Germline V lookup: CDR1 DFQATT, CDR2 SNEGSKA (reference sequence). The length of the CDR3 is 11 residues. V was clipped by 3 bases and J by 6 bases, with 8 bases between them.

J is TRBJ2-3 and V is TRBV27; D gene unclear. Germline V gene lookup returns CDR1 MNHEY and CDR2 SMNVEV (reference sequence). The CDR3 runs 15 residues. Trimming shortened V by 1 base and J by 6 bases, and 14 bases separated the two germline ends. CDR3 sequence: CASSLYGSSGDTQYF. The CDR3 DNA follows: TGTGCCAGCAGTTTATATGGGTCGTCCGGGGATACGCAGTATTTT.

The rearrangement joins TRBV5-1 to TRBJ1-2; D might be TRBD1 (5 bases). This CDR3 has 13 residues. V was cut by 0 bases and J by 7 bases, with 10 bases left in between. Germline assignment: CDR1 SGHRS and CDR2 YFSETQ. In DNA, the CDR3 is TGCGCCAGCAGCTTGGCAGGGATCGGTGGCTACACCTTC. Residues: CASSLAGIGGYTF.

The chain recombines TRBV2 with TRBJ1-4, with a weak D call TRBD1 (5 bases). The CDR3 extends over 12 amino acids. V was cut by 8 bases and J by 6 bases, with 10 bases left in between. Germline V CDR1 and CDR2: SNHLY, FYNNEI. The CDR3 DNA reads TGTGCCAGCCGGGGGAATTATGAAAAACTGTTTTTT. It codes for CASRGNYEKLFF.

A note on this clone: An end of the junction differs from the germline gene, which may be a read error. The chain is built from TRBV19 and TRBJ2-4; unclear D gene. The CDR3 length is 14 residues. Germline V CDR1 and CDR2: LNHDA, SQIVND (reference sequence). This chain's CDR3 is CTSRDLLAKNIQYF. The CDR3 bases are TGTACCAGTCGAGATCTGCTAGCCAAAAACATTCAGTACTTC.

Comments on this clone: Additional DNA sequences in this sample encode the identical CDR3. The chain links TRBV5-1 to TRBJ2-2; 7 nucleotides align to TRBD1. V shed 0 bases and J 1 base; nucleotides not matched to a gene: 3. Germline CDR1 SGHRS, CDR2 YFSETQ. This CDR3 region has 16 residues. CDR3 sequence (DNA): TGCGCCAGCAGCTTGGGGGCAGGGGGGAACACCGGGGAGCTGTTTTTT. Its translation is CASSLGAGGNTGELFF.

This clone was observed once. This chain uses TRBV30 with TRBJ2-7, with 7 bases matching TRBD2. The CDR3 runs to 11 residues. Germline loops: CDR1 GTSNPN, CDR2 SVGIG (reference sequence). J lost 7 bases, V lost 4 bases, and 4 bases had no gene match. CDR3 amino acids: CAWTPGGEQYF. In nucleotides, the CDR3 is TGTGCCTGGACTCCCGGGGGGGAGCAGTACTTC. Drawing the rest from reference TRBV30 and TRBJ2-7, the complete variable domain is SQTIHQWPATLVQPVGSPLSLECTVEGTSNPNLYWYRQAAGRGLQLLFYSVGIGQISSEVPQNLSASRPQDRQFILSSKKLLLSDSGFYLCAWTPGGEQYFGPGTRLTVT.

There are a few counts of this clone. The rearrangement uses TRBV4-1 and TRBJ1-1; a weak D match, TRBD1 (6 bases). The germline CDR1 and CDR2 sequences are MGHRA and YSYEKL. V shed 1 base and J shed 4 bases, with 7 bases lying between them. The CDR3 has 13 residues. Here the CDR3 reads CASSQGGRTEAFF. CDR3 DNA: TGCGCCAGCAGCCAAGGGGGGCGCACTGAAGCTTTCTTT.

V usage is TRBV19 and J usage is TRBJ2-2; 8 bases line up with TRBD2. V lost 2 bases and J lost 6; bases outside the gene matches: 2. Germline CDR1 is LNHDA and CDR2 is SQIVND (reference sequence). The CDR3 loop spans 14 amino acids. CDR3 region: CASSIKAGAGELFF. The CDR3 DNA reads TGTGCCAGTAGTATAAAAGCGGGGGCCGGGGAGCTGTTTTTT.

The chain employs TRBV6-6 and TRBJ1-2; D may be TRBD1 (6 bases). Germline V gene sequence: CDR1 MNHNY, CDR2 SVGAGI (reference sequence). The length of the CDR3 is 13 residues. Trimming took off 2 bases at V and 6 bases at J, with 10 bases between the two ends. The CDR3 spells CASSYGQRDGYTF. The DNA for the CDR3 is TGTGCCAGCAGTTACGGACAGAGAGATGGCTACACCTTC.

This clone was seen just once. V gene TRBV10-3 combines with J gene TRBJ2-2, with no clear D. Germline V lookup: CDR1 ENHRY, CDR2 SYGVKD. The CDR3 has 15 residues. The ends were cut back, 0 bases at V and 2 bases at J, with 7 bases in the middle. The CDR3 region is CAISESRINTGELFF. In DNA, the CDR3 is TGTGCCATCAGTGAGTCGAGGATAAACACCGGGGAGCTGTTTTTT.

The rearrangement joins TRBV5-6 to TRBJ2-1, with 11 positions matching TRBD2. The junction had 4 bases not matched to a gene; V was cut back by 0 bases and J by 8 bases. The CDR3 contains 15 residues. CDR1 SGHDT and CDR2 YYEEEE come from the germline V gene. CDR3 sequence: CASSLVAGGPYEQFF. Written as DNA, the CDR3 is TGTGCCAGCAGCTTGGTAGCGGGAGGGCCCTATGAGCAGTTCTTC.

The chain employs TRBV2 and TRBJ1-5; D uncertain. The CDR3 has 14 amino acids. Germline CDR1 SNHLY, CDR2 FYNNEI. With 4 bases removed from V and 0 bases from J, the gap between germline ends came to 7 bases. The CDR3 DNA is TGTGCCAGCAGTGTGTCAGGTAGCAATCAGCCCCAGCATTTT. Translation gives CASSVSGSNQPQHF.

This chain uses TRBV6-1 with TRBJ1-2; D possibly corresponds to TRBD1 (6 bases). This CDR3 contains 17 residues. CDR1 and CDR2 (germline): MNHNS, SASEGT. V dropped 2 bases and J dropped 3 bases, with 19 bases sitting between them. As DNA, the CDR3 is TGTGCCAGCAGTGAACTCGGCAGGGGAGAGGTTGACTATGGCTACACCTTC. Amino acids: CASSELGRGEVDYGYTF.

The rearrangement links TRBV5-1 to TRBJ2-3; D remains ambiguous. This CDR3 comprises 13 residues. V lost 8 bases and J 2 bases, leaving 12 bases between the germline ends. Germline CDR1 SGHRS, CDR2 YFSETQ. The chain's CDR3 is CASKTPNTDTQYF. CDR3 nucleotide sequence: TGCGCCAGTAAAACTCCCAACACAGATACGCAGTATTTT.

The chain carries TRBV4-1 and TRBJ1-1, with 10 bases aligning to TRBD1. Germline V gives CDR1 MGHRA, CDR2 YSYEKL. The junction had 10 bases not matched to a gene; V was cut back by 4 bases and J by 5 bases. The CDR3 contains 16 residues. The CDR3 loop is CASSPAGQGNGTEAFF. DNA of the CDR3: TGCGCCAGCAGCCCCGCGGGACAGGGGAATGGTACTGAAGCTTTCTTT.

This chain uses TRBV5-1 with TRBJ2-3; the D is unclear. V shed 3 bases and J shed 2 bases, with 7 bases lying between them. CDR3 size: 13 residues. Per the germline V gene, CDR1 is SGHRS and CDR2 is YFSETQ. CDR3 loop: CASSSDSTDTQYF. The CDR3 DNA sequence: TGCGCCAGCAGCTCTGACTCCACAGATACGCAGTATTTT.

V gene TRBV4-1 combines with J gene TRBJ2-1; 8 bases map to TRBD1. CDR3 length equals 16 residues. The V and J ends lost 0 bases and 2 bases, in that order; junction bases with no gene match: 3. Per the germline V gene, CDR1 is MGHRA and CDR2 is YSYEKL. CDR3 nucleotides: TGCGCCAGCAGCCAAGACCTACAGGGGGCCTACAATGAGCAGTTCTTC. Translating gives CASSQDLQGAYNEQFF.

The chain combines TRBV18 with TRBJ2-5; 9 bases map to TRBD1. Near its end, the DNA agrees better with TRBJ2-7, so the J call may be wrong. Germline loops: CDR1 KGHSH, CDR2 LQKENI. The CDR3 totals 14 residues. CDR3 sequence reads: CASSSGQGIYEQYF. CDR3 DNA sequence: TGTGCCAGCTCATCTGGACAGGGGATCTACGAGCAGTACTTC.

V and J are TRBV5-6 and TRBJ2-7, with 10 bases that match TRBD2. The V gene end was trimmed by 6 bases and the J gene end by 2 bases; junction bases not matched to a gene: 8. The CDR3 runs 15 residues. Germline CDR1 is SGHDT and CDR2 is YYEEEE. CDR3 in amino acids: CASTLGLAITYEQYF. The CDR3 DNA reads TGTGCCAGCACGTTGGGACTAGCGATAACCTACGAGCAGTACTTC.